The subject of this entry is one T cell receptor (beta chain). Its antigen is still unknown. It was with random hexamers that about 0.45 to 1 ug RNA was reverse transcribed. TCRdb re-called the immunoSEQ multiplex PCR reads through MiXCR, storing one row per CDR3 protein. The data contain 110,000 to 150,000 distinct CDR3 sequences, more than 90% of them singletons. CD8+ and CD4+ T cells from blood underwent TCR beta sequencing, which was carried out in a high-throughput format. TEMRA cells were FACS-enriched, while CD8+ and CD4+ T cells were negatively isolated. This sample is part of a study of CD8 T cells in Susac syndrome. The J segment lost 8 bases and the V segment lost 6 bases, leaving 12 bases of the junction unmatched. Germline V lookup: CDR1 MNHNS, CDR2 SASEGT. CDR3 length equals 14 residues. Study-wide results and limits: Clonal expansion was missing from Susac syndrome CD4+ T cell repertoires. That the number of individuals in its TCR sequencing and HLA analysis was relatively small was acknowledged by the study.

This rearrangement joins TRBV6-1 to TRBJ1-2, with TRBD1 matching over 7 bases. The source of this sequence is a human donor with Susac syndrome. The sequenced sample consisted of CD4+ T cells from PBMCs. CDR3 in DNA: TGTGCCAGCAGCAAAATGACAGGGAATAACGGCTACACCTTC. This translates into CASSKMTGNNGYTF.